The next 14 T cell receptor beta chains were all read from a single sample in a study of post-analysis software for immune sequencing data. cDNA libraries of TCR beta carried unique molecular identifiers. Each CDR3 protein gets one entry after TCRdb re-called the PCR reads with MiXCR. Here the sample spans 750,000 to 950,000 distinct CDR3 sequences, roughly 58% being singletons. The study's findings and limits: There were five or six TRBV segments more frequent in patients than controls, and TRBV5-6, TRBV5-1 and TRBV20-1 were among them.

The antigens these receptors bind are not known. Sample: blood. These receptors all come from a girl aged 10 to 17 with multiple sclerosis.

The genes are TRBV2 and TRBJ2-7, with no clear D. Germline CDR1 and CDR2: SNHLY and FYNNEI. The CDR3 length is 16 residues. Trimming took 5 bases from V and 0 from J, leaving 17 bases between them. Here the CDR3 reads CASSMPLQKPSYEQYF. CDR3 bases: TGTGCCAGCAGTATGCCCCTCCAGAAACCCTCCTACGAGCAGTACTTC.

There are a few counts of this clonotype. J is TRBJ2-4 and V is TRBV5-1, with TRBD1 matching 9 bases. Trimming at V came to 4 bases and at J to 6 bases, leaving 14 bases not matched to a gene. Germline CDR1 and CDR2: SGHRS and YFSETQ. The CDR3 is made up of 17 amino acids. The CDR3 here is CASSLGPGQGIPNIQYF. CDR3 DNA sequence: TGCGCCAGCAGCCTGGGACCGGGACAGGGTATTCCAAACATTCAGTACTTC.

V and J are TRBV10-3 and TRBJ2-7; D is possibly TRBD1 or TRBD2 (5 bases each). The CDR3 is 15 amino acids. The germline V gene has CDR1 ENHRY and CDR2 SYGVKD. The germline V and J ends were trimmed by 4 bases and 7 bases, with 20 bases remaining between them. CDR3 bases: TGTGCCATCAGTGCCTCCGGGACGGCCCAAAATGAGCAGTACTTC. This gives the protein CAISASGTAQNEQYF.

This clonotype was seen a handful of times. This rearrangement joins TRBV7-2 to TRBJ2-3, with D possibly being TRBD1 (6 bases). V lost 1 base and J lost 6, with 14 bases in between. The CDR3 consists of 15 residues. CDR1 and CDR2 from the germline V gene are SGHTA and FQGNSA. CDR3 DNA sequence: TGTGCCAGCAGCTTAGGGGCCACCAGGGGCGATACGCAGTATTTT. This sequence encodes CASSLGATRGDTQYF.

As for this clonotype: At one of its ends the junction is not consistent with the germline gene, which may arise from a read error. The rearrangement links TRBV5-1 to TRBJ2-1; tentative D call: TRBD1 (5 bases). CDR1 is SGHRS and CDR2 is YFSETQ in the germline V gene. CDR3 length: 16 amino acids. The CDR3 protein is CVSSLNPIDRYNEQFF. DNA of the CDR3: TGCGTCAGCAGCTTGAACCCGATCGACAGATACAATGAGCAGTTCTTC. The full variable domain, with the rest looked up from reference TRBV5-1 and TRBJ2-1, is KAGVTQTPRYLIKTRGQQVTLSCSPISGHRSVSWYQQTPGQGLQFLFEYFSETQRNKGNFPGRFSGRQFSNSRSEMNVSTLELGDSALYLCVSSLNPIDRYNEQFFGPGTRLTVL.

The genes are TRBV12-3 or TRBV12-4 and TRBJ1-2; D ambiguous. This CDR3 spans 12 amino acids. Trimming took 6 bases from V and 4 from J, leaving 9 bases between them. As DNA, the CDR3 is TGTGCCAGCAGCTACGGGAGCTATGGCTACACCTTC. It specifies CASSYGSYGYTF.

The CDR3 reads CASSLDLRGRTGELFF. The CDR3 DNA is TGTGCCAGCAGCTTAGATCTGCGGGGGCGAACCGGGGAGCTGTTTTTT. This sequence joins TRBV7-9 and TRBJ2-2; tentatively, D is TRBD2 (7 bases). There are 16 residues in the CDR3. Germline V gene sequence: CDR1 SEHNR, CDR2 FQNEAQ (reference sequence). V lost 1 base and J lost 5, with 14 bases in between.

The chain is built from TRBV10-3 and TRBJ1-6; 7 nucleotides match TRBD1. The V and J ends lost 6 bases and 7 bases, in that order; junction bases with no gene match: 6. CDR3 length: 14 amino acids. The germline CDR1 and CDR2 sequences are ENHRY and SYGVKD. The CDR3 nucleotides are TGTGCCATCAGATCGGGACAGTCAAATTCACCCCTCCACTTT. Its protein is CAIRSGQSNSPLHF.

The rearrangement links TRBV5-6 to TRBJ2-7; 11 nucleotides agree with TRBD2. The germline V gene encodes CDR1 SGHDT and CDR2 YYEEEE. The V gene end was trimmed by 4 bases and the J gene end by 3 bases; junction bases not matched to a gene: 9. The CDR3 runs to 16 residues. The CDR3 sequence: CASSPGTSGSFYEQYF. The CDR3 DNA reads TGTGCCAGCAGCCCCGGTACTAGCGGGAGTTTCTACGAGCAGTACTTC.

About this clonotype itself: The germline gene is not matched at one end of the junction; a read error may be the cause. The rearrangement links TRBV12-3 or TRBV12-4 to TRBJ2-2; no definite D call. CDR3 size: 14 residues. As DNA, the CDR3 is TGTGCCAGCAGAAGGACCGCGAACGCCGGGGAGCTGTTTTTT. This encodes CASRRTANAGELFF.

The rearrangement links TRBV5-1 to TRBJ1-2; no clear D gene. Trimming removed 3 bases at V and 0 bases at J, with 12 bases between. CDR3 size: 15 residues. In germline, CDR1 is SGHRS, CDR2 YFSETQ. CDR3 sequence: CASSWGELANYGYTF. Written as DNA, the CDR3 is TGCGCCAGCAGCTGGGGAGAGCTAGCTAACTATGGCTACACCTTC.

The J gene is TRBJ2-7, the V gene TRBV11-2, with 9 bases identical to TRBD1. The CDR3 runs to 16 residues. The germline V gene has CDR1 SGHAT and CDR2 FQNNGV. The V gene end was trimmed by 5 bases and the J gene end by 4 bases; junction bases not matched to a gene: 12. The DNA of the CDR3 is TGTGCCAGCAGCGAGCCGTCCGGGACAGGGTCTTACGAGCAGTACTTC. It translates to CASSEPSGTGSYEQYF.

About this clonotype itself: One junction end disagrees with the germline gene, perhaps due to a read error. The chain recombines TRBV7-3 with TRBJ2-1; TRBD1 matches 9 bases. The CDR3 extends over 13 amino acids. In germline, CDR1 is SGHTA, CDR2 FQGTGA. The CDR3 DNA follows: TGTGCCAACAGCTGGGACAGGGAGCGTGAGCAGTTCTTC. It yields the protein CANSWDREREQFF.

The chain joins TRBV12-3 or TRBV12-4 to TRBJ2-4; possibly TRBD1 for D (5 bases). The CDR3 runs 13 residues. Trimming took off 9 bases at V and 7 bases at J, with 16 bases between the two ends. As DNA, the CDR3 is TGTGCCAGTAACCTTATGGGGCGGAACATTCAGTACTTC. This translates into CASNLMGRNIQYF.